These T cell receptor beta chains were read from a single sample in a study of neoadjuvant anti-PD-1 for oral cavity cancer. Only in-frame clones appear in the TCRdb table, and some are missing; sequencing was by immunoSEQ multiplex PCR. The profile shows about 14,000 clones, 60% to 80% of them singletons. Sequencing used PBMCs, obtained after nivolumab (anti-PD-1) treatment. The receptors originated from a person between 40 and 80 years old with oral cavity squamous cell carcinoma. CDR3s include the opening cysteine and the closing phenylalanine or tryptophan. Each record gives: V gene, D gene, clone size, J gene, CDR3 protein. The D gene is left open where the match is weak. Clone size is shown for a subset of rows, as once, few, many or a class of expanded clone.

TRBV7-9	NA	NA	TRBJ2-7	CASSLAKRTYEQYF
TRBV21-1	NA	few	TRBJ2-5	CASSAPSGKTQYF
TRBV5-1	NA	once	TRBJ2-1	CASSLGGGPINEQFF
TRBV7-2	TRBD1	few	TRBJ1-2	CASSPGTGGALTGYTF
TRBV7-3	TRBD2	NA	TRBJ2-3	CASSALSGRVDTQYF
TRBV2	NA	NA	TRBJ1-5	CASSSTGLSNQPQHF
TRBV5-6	TRBD2	once	TRBJ2-3	CASSPLADTDTQYF
TRBV27	NA	few	TRBJ1-5	CASSLGSSIQPQHF
TRBV6-5	NA	NA	TRBJ2-7	CASSYSRTANEQYF
TRBV6-1	NA	NA	TRBJ1-3	CASSGRGAKASGNTIYF
TRBV10-2	NA	once	TRBJ1-2	CASSEGYGYTF
TRBV6-5	NA	NA	TRBJ2-3	CASSWGDTQYF
TRBV19	NA	NA	TRBJ1-1	CASSMVGGTEAFF
TRBV28	NA	few	TRBJ1-5	CASSENQPQHF
TRBV15	NA	NA	TRBJ2-5	CATSRGWNRYQETQYF
TRBV6-5	TRBD1	NA	TRBJ2-7	CASSRTGVQGEQYF
TRBV7-8	NA	few	TRBJ2-7	CASSRTVTGGTYEQYF
TRBV29-1	NA	NA	TRBJ1-2	CSVDSQVVGYTF
TRBV5-1	TRBD1	NA	TRBJ1-2	CASSLAPGQGIYGYTF
TRBV5-1	TRBD1	few	TRBJ2-1	CASSLDRVSSYNEQFF
TRBV7-8	NA	NA	TRBJ1-1	CASSLWVNTEAFF
TRBV7-9	NA	NA	TRBJ2-2	CASSPFVRAYTGELFF
TRBV19	NA	few	TRBJ1-5	CASSIGGRLGNQPQHF
TRBV28	NA	few	TRBJ2-7	CASRGASAYEQYF
TRBV7-9	NA	few	TRBJ1-1	CASSLEAARGAFF
TRBV28	TRBD2	few	TRBJ2-7	CASSPTSGITPLYEQYF
TRBV15	TRBD1	NA	TRBJ1-5	CATSREVHRDRVVTPQHF
TRBV5-1	TRBD1	once	TRBJ2-3	CASSLGTGAGPDTQYF
TRBV5-6	NA	NA	TRBJ1-4	CASSLREKLFF
TRBV7-8	TRBD1	few	TRBJ2-3	CASSPMTGVYSDTQYF
TRBV19	TRBD2	NA	TRBJ2-7	CASSLLAGGAGEQYF
TRBV9	NA	NA	TRBJ1-2	CASSVDTGLIGYTF
TRBV6-5	NA	few	TRBJ2-7	CASSSTGNSYEQYF